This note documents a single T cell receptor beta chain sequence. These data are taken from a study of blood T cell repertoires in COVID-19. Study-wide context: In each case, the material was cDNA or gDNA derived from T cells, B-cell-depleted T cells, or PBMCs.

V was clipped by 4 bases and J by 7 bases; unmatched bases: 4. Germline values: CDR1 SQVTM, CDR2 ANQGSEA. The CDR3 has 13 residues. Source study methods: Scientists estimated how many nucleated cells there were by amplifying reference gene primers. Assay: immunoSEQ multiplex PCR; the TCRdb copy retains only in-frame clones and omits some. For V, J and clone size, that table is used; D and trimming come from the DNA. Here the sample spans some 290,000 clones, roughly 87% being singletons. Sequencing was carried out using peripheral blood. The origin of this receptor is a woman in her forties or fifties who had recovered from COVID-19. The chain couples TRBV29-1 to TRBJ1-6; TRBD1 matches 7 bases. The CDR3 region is CSVATGANSPLHF. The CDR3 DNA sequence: TGCAGCGTTGCAACAGGGGCGAATTCACCCCTCCACTTT.